The T cell receptor beta chain under discussion was sequenced for a study of blood T cell repertoires in COVID-19. Clones were read by immunoSEQ multiplex PCR, and TCRdb kept only the in-frame ones, dropping some. Of hundreds of thousands of clones in the sample, around nine tenths were seen once. The clonotype comes from a woman between 18 and 29 years old who had been exposed to COVID-19. Specimen: PBMCs or T cells enriched from blood (not recorded which).

DNA of the CDR3: TGTGCCAGCAGCTTAACCGGGACCGGGGAGCTGTTTTTT. Amino acids: CASSLTGTGELFF. The chain employs TRBV7-9 and TRBJ2-2; no firm D call. The V end was cut by 2 bases, the J end by 5 bases, with 6 bases between. The V gene's germline CDR1 is SEHNR and CDR2 FQNEAQ (reference sequence). The length of the CDR3 is 13 residues.